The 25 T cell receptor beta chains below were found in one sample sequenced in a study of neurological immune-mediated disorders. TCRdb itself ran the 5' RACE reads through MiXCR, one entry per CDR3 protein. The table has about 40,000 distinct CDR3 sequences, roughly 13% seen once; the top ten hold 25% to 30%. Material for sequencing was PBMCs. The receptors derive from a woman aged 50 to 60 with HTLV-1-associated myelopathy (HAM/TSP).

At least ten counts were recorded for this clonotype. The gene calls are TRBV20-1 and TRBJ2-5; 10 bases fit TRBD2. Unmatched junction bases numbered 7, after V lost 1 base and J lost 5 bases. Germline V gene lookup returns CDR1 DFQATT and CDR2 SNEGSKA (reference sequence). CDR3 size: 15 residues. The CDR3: CSARVGSGGRETQYF. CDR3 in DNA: TGCAGTGCTAGAGTTGGTAGCGGGGGGAGGGAGACCCAGTACTTC.

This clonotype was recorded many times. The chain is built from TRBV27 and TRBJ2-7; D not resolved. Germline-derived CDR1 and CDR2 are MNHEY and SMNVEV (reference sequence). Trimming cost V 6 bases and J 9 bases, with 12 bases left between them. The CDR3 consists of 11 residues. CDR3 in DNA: TGTGCCAGCAGCGGACCGCGTACGCAGTACTTC. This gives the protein CASSGPRTQYF.

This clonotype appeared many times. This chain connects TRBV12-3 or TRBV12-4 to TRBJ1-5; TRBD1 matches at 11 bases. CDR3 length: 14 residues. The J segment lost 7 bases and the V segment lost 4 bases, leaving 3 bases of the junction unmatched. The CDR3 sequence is CASSWDRGRQPQHF. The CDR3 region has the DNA TGTGCCAGCAGTTGGGACAGGGGGAGGCAGCCCCAGCATTTT.

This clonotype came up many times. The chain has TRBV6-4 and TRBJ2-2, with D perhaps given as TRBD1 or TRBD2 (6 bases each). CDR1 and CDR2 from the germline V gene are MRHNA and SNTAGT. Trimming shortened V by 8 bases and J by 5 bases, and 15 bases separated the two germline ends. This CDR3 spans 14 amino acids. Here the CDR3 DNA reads TGTGCCAGCCAAAAAGAGGGGGGAACCGGGGAGCTGTTTTTT. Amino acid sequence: CASQKEGGTGELFF.

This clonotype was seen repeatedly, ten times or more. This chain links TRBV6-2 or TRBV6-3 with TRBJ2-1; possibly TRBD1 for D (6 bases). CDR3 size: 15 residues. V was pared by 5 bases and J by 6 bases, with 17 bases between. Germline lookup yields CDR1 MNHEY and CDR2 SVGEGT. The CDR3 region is CASSLDTGTINEQFF. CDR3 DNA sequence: TGTGCCAGCAGTCTAGACACCGGGACAATCAATGAGCAGTTCTTC.

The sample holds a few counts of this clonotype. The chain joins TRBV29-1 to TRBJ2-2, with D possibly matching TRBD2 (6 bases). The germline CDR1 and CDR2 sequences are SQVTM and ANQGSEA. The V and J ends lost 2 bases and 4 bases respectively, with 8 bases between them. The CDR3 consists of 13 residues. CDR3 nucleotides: TGCAGCGTTGAAAGGGGAGGCACCGGGGAGCTGTTTTTT. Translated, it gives CSVERGGTGELFF.

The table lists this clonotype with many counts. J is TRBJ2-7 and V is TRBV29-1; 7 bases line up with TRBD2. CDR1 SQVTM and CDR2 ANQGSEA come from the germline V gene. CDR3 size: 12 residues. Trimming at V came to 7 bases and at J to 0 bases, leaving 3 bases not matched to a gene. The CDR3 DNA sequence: TGCAGCGCAGCGGGGTTCTCCTACGAGCAGTACTTC. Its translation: CSAAGFSYEQYF.

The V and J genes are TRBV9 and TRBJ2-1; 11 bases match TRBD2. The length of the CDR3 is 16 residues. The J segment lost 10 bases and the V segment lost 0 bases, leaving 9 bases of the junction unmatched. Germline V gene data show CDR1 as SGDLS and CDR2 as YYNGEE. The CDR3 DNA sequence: TGTGCCAGCAGCGTAGATAGTAGCGGGGGGGCCCGAGAGCAGTTCTTC. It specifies CASSVDSSGGAREQFF. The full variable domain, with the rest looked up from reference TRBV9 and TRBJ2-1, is DSGVTQTPKHLITATGQRVTLRCSPRSGDLSVYWYQQSLDQGLQFLIQYYNGEERAKGNILERFSAQQFPDLHSELNLSSLELGDSALYFCASSVDSSGGAREQFFGPGTRLTVL.

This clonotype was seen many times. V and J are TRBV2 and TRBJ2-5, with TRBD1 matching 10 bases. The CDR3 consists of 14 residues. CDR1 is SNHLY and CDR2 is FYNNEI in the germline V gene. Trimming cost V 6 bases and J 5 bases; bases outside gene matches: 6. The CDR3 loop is CASSRTGGLETQYF. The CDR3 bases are TGTGCCAGCAGCAGGACAGGGGGGTTGGAGACCCAGTACTTC. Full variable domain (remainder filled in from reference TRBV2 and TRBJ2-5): EPEVTQTPSHQVTQMGQEVILRCVPISNHLYFYWYRQILGQKVEFLVSFYNNEISEKSEIFDDQFSVERPDGSNFTLKIRSTKLEDSAMYFCASSRTGGLETQYFGPGTRLLVL.

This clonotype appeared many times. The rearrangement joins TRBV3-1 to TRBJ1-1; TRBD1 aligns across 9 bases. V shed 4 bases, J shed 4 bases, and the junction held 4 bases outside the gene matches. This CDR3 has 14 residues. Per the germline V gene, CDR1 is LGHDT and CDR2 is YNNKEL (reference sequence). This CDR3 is CASSRTGATTEAFF. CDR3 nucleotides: TGTGCCAGCAGCCGGACAGGGGCCACCACTGAAGCTTTCTTT.

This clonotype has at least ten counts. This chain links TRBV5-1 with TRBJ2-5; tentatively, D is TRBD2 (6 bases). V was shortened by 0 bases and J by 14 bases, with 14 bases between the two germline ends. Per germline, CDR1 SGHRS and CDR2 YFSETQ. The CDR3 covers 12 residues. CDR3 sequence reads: CASSLEGGGYYF. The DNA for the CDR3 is TGCGCCAGCAGCTTGGAGGGAGGCGGATATTACTTC.

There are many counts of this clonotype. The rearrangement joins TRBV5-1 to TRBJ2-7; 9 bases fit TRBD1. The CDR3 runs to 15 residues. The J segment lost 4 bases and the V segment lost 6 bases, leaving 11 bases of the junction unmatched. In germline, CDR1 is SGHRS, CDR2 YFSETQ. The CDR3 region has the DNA TGCGCCAGCAAAAGCTACACAGGGGGCCCGTACGAGCAGTACTTC. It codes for CASKSYTGGPYEQYF.

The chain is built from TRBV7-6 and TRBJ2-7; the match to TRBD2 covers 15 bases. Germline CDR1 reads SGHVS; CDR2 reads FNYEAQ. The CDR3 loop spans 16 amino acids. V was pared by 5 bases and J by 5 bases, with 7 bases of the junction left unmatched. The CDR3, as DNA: TGTGCCAGCAGCCCACGGACTAGCGGGGGGGCCGACGAGCAGTACTTC. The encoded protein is CASSPRTSGGADEQYF.

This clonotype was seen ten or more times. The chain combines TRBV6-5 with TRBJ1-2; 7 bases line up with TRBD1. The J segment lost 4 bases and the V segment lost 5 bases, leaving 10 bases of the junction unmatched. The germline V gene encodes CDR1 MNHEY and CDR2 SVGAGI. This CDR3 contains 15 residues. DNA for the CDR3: TGTGCCAGCAGTCCACCTACAGGGGATAGCTATGGCTACACCTTC. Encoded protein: CASSPPTGDSYGYTF.

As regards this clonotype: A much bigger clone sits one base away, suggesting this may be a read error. DNA of the CDR3: TGTGCCAGCAGTGAGACAGGGGTCGTTACGCAGTATTTT. Its translation: CASSETGVVTQYF. The chain employs TRBV27 and TRBJ2-3, with 8 bases identical to TRBD1. The V and J ends lost 5 bases and 8 bases, in that order; junction bases with no gene match: 6. CDR3 length equals 13 residues. CDR1 is MNHEY and CDR2 is SMNVEV in the germline V gene (reference sequence).

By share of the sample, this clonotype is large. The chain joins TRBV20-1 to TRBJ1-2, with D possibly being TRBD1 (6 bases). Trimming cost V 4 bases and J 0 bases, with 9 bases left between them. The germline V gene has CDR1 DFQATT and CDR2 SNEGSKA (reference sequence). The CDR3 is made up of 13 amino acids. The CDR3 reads CSATQGTNYGYTF. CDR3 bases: TGCAGTGCTACACAGGGAACTAACTATGGCTACACCTTC.

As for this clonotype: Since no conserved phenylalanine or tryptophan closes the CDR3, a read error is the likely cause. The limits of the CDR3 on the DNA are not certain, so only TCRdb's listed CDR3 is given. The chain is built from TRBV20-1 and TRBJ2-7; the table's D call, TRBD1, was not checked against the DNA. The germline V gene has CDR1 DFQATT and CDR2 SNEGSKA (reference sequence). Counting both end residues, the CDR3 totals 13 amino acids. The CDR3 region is CSADGQSSYEHYS.

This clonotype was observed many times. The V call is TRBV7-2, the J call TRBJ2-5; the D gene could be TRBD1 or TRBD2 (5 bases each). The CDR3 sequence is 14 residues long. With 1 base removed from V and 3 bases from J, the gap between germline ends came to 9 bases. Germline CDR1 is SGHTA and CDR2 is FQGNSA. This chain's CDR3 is CASSLVGVEETQYF. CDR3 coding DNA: TGTGCCAGCAGCTTAGTGGGGGTTGAAGAGACCCAGTACTTC.

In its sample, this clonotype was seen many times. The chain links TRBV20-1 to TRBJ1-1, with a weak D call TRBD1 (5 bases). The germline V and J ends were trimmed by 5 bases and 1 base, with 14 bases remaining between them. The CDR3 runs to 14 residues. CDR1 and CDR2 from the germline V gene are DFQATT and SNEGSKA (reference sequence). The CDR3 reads CSAVRLGTNTEAFF. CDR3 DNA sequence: TGCAGTGCTGTTCGACTAGGGACGAACACTGAAGCTTTCTTT.

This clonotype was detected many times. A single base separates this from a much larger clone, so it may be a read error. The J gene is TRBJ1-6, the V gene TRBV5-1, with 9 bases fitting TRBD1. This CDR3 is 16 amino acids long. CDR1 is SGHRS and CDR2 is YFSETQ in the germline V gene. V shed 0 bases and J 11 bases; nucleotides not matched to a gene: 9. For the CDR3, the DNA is TGCGCCAGCAGCTTGGTGGGACAGGGAGGATCTCCACCCCTCCACTTT. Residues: CASSLVGQGGSPPLHF.

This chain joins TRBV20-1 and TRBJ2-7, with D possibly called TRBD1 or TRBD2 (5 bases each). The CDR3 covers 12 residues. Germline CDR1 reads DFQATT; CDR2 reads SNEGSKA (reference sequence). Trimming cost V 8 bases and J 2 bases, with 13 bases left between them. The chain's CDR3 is CSLEGITYEQYF. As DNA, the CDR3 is TGCAGTCTAGAGGGGATAACCTACGAGCAGTACTTC.

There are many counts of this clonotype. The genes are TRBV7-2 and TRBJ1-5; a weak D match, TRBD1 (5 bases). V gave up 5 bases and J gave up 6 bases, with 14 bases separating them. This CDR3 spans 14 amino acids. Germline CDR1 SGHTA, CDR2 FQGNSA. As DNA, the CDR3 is TGTGCCAGCAGCCCATCGACTGGGGGTCAGCCCCAGCATTTT. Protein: CASSPSTGGQPQHF.

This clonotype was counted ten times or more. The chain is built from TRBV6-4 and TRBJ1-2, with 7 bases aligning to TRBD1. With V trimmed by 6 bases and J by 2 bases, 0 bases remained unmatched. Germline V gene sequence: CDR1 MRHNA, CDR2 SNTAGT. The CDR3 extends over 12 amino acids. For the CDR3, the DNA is TGTGCCAGCAGGGGACAGAACTATGGCTACACCTTC. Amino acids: CASRGQNYGYTF.

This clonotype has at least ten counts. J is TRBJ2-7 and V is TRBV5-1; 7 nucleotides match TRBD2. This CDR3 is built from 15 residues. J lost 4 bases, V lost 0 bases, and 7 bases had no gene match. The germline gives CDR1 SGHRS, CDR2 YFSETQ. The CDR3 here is CASSLVAGVDYEQYF. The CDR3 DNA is TGCGCCAGCAGCTTGGTGGCGGGAGTGGATTACGAGCAGTACTTC.

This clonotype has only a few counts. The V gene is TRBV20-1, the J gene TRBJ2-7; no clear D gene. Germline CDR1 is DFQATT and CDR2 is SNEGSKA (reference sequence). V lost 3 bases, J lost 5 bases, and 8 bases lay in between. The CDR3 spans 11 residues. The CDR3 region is CSASLSNEQYF. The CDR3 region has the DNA TGCAGTGCTAGTCTCTCTAACGAGCAGTACTTC.